Following are 21 T cell receptor beta chains from one sample sequenced in a study of blood T cells in healthy people across ages. A J-beta primer mix and a sample-barcoded 5' primer were used in a second PCR of about 7 to 12 cycles. One entry per CDR3 protein, called by TCRdb with MiXCR from the 5' RACE reads. The data show 1.5 million to 2 million distinct CDR3 sequences, 28% seen once. Sequenced input: blood. The source is a woman aged 25-40 years in good health.

In DNA form, the CDR3 reads TGTGCCACCAGTGATTTTGGGGACAGCACTGAAGCTTTCTTT. It encodes CATSDFGDSTEAFF. The rearrangement joins TRBV24-1 to TRBJ1-1; 7 bases map to TRBD1. Germline V gene sequence: CDR1 KGHDR, CDR2 SFDVKD. The CDR3 has 14 residues. J lost 4 bases, V lost 1 base, and 2 bases had no gene match.

V and J are TRBV18 and TRBJ1-2, with 7 bases matching TRBD1. V shed 3 bases, J shed 4 bases, and the junction held 8 bases outside the gene matches. The germline CDR1 and CDR2 sequences are KGHSH and LQKENI. The CDR3 runs to 15 residues. The CDR3 bases are TGTGCCAGCTCACCGGACCTACAGGGGACCTATGGCTACACCTTC. It is translated as CASSPDLQGTYGYTF.

As to this clonotype: Since a much larger clone is just one base distant, this may be a read error. V gene TRBV4-3 combines with J gene TRBJ1-2, with D hard to call. The germline V and J ends were trimmed by 0 bases and 3 bases, with 11 bases remaining between them. Germline V gives CDR1 LGHNA, CDR2 YSLEER. There are 15 residues in the CDR3. The CDR3 DNA reads TGCGCCAGCAGCCAAGATCAAGCGTCAGACTATGGCTACACCTTC. The encoded protein is CASSQDQASDYGYTF.

On this clonotype: A much larger clonotype is one base distant, so this may be a read error. The rearrangement links TRBV28 to TRBJ2-6; 9 bases are shared with TRBD1. The germline V gene has CDR1 MDHEN and CDR2 SYDVKM. There are 19 residues in the CDR3. DNA of the CDR3: TGTGCCAGCAGACCCGGACAGGGGCGAACTTACTCTGGGGCCGACGTCCTGACTTTC. It specifies CASRPGQGRTYSGADVLTF.

In its sample, this clonotype was seen once. This chain links TRBV9 with TRBJ2-1, with TRBD1 identical over 9 bases. The germline V gene has CDR1 SGDLS and CDR2 YYNGEE. CDR3 length: 15 amino acids. V was clipped by 3 bases and J by 5 bases; unmatched bases: 6. The CDR3 sequence is CASSATGTGHNEQFF. CDR3 nucleotides: TGTGCCAGCAGCGCCACCGGGACAGGGCACAATGAGCAGTTCTTC.

A few counts support this clonotype. This sequence joins TRBV6-1 and TRBJ2-3; a possible D gene is TRBD2 (6 bases). The CDR3 length is 18 residues. With 5 bases removed from V and 2 bases from J, the gap between germline ends came to 23 bases. Germline V gives CDR1 MNHNS, CDR2 SASEGT. The CDR3, as DNA: TGTGCCAGCAGTCCCTATGAGAGTCCTAGCGCTTACACAGATACGCAGTATTTT. This codes for CASSPYESPSAYTDTQYF.

The rearrangement links TRBV6-2 or TRBV6-3 to TRBJ2-1, with unresolved D. Trimming removed 3 bases at V and 5 bases at J, with 14 bases between. Germline values: CDR1 MNHEY, CDR2 SVGEGT. This CDR3 contains 15 residues. DNA for the CDR3: TGTGCCAGCAGTTATTATCCGGGCAGTGACAATGAGCAGTTCTTC. The encoded protein is CASSYYPGSDNEQFF.

This clonotype was recorded a few times. The chain recombines TRBV20-1 with TRBJ2-1; TRBD2 matches at 9 bases. Germline V gives CDR1 DFQATT, CDR2 SNEGSKA (reference sequence). The CDR3 is made up of 13 amino acids. The J segment lost 2 bases and the V segment lost 6 bases, leaving 2 bases of the junction unmatched. CDR3 residues: CSAAGGAYNEQFF. CDR3 in DNA: TGCAGTGCGGCGGGGGGGGCCTACAATGAGCAGTTCTTC.

The CDR3 loop is CASSPPAATYGYTF. Here the CDR3 DNA reads TGTGCCAGCTCACCACCGGCAGCTACCTATGGCTACACCTTC. This chain links TRBV18 with TRBJ1-2; no clear D. Trimming removed 0 bases from V and 4 bases from J, with 9 bases in between. CDR1 is KGHSH, CDR2 LQKENI, per germline. CDR3 length: 14 amino acids.

The J gene is TRBJ2-1, the V gene TRBV20-1; maybe TRBD2 (6 bases). V dropped 1 base and J dropped 3 bases, with 7 bases sitting between them. The CDR3 totals 13 residues. The germline gives CDR1 DFQATT, CDR2 SNEGSKA (reference sequence). The CDR3 region is CSARASDYNEQFF. As DNA, the CDR3 is TGCAGTGCTAGAGCTAGCGACTACAATGAGCAGTTCTTC.

This clonotype was seen repeatedly, ten times or more. The V call is TRBV3-1, the J call TRBJ1-6; 11 bases fit TRBD1. Germline CDR1 reads LGHDT; CDR2 reads YNNKEL (reference sequence). J lost 10 bases, V lost 1 base, and 0 bases had no gene match. There are 14 residues in the CDR3. The CDR3: CASSQGTGGSPLHF. CDR3 coding DNA: TGTGCCAGCAGCCAAGGGACAGGGGGCTCACCCCTCCACTTT.

The rearrangement joins TRBV20-1 to TRBJ1-4; possibly TRBD1 for D (5 bases). Trimming stripped 6 bases from V and 3 bases from J, with 14 bases between. The CDR3 contains 14 residues. Germline CDR1 and CDR2: DFQATT and SNEGSKA (reference sequence). Here the CDR3 DNA reads TGCAGTGCAAACCCGGGACGGGCTAATGAAAAACTGTTTTTT. As protein: CSANPGRANEKLFF.

J is TRBJ2-1 and V is TRBV12-3 or TRBV12-4; 8 nucleotides align to TRBD2. V lost 5 bases and J lost 10; bases outside the gene matches: 13. CDR3 length: 15 residues. The DNA for the CDR3 is TGTGCCAGCAGTGGCCTCGGGACTAGGACTCCAGAGCAGTTCTTC. It codes for CASSGLGTRTPEQFF.

This sequence joins TRBV20-1 and TRBJ1-5, with D possibly TRBD1 on 5 matching bases. CDR3 length: 12 amino acids. V lost 4 bases and J lost 7, with 11 bases in between. Germline V gene lookup returns CDR1 DFQATT and CDR2 SNEGSKA (reference sequence). The CDR3 region is CSATKGAQPQHF. The CDR3 nucleotides read TGCAGTGCTACCAAAGGGGCCCAGCCCCAGCATTTT.

The table lists this clonotype with a few counts. The rearrangement links TRBV12-3 or TRBV12-4 to TRBJ2-5; perhaps TRBD2 as D (5 bases). There are 11 residues in the CDR3. With 5 bases removed from V and 11 bases from J, the gap between germline ends came to 12 bases. DNA of the CDR3: TGTGCCAGCAGTGACGGGTGGGAGCAGTACTTC. As protein: CASSDGWEQYF.

J is TRBJ2-3 and V is TRBV20-1; D is perhaps TRBD2 (6 bases). There are 16 residues in the CDR3. Germline assignment: CDR1 DFQATT and CDR2 SNEGSKA (reference sequence). The germline V and J ends were trimmed by 3 bases and 6 bases, with 22 bases remaining between them. CDR3 coding DNA: TGCAGTGCTAGTGGGGACTGGGCGCCTAGGAGTGATACGCAGTATTTT. Protein product: CSASGDWAPRSDTQYF.

This clonotype was observed a handful of times. The chain combines TRBV20-1 with TRBJ2-3; D ambiguous. This CDR3 spans 12 amino acids. Germline CDR1 DFQATT, CDR2 SNEGSKA (reference sequence). Trimming took 3 bases from V and 3 from J, leaving 7 bases between them. In DNA form, the CDR3 reads TGCAGTGCTAGCGTCCCTACAGATACGCAGTATTTT. Translating it yields CSASVPTDTQYF.

The rearrangement joins TRBV15 to TRBJ2-1; D uncertain. This CDR3 contains 15 residues. Trimming cost V 0 bases and J 0 bases, with 6 bases left between them. CDR1 LNHNV and CDR2 YYDKDF come from the germline V gene (reference sequence). As DNA, the CDR3 is TGTGCCACCAGCAGAGATCCCAGCTCCTACAATGAGCAGTTCTTC. This translates into CATSRDPSSYNEQFF.

This clonotype occurred a few times. The chain links TRBV5-4 to TRBJ2-1; 8 bases fit TRBD2. Germline V CDR1 and CDR2: SGHNT, YYREEE (reference sequence). The CDR3 spans 16 residues. Trimming took 4 bases from V and 6 from J; bases not matched to a gene: 12. The CDR3 coding sequence is TGTGCCAGCAGCCTTGGAGGCGGGGGGACCGCCAATGAGCAGTTCTTC. Its translation: CASSLGGGGTANEQFF.

With respect to this clonotype: One junction end does not reproduce the germline sequence, and a read error may be involved. This chain joins TRBV24-1 and TRBJ2-3, with TRBD2 matching over 8 bases. The germline V gene has CDR1 KGHDR and CDR2 SFDVKD. This CDR3 region has 15 residues. This CDR3 is CATSGGGGNTGTQYF. The CDR3 region has the DNA TGTGCCACCAGTGGAGGCGGGGGGAACACAGGTACGCAGTATTTT.

The CDR3 DNA follows: TGTGCCAGCGCGGGGCACTCGAGCGGGCAGTTCTTC. Residues: CASAGHSSGQFF. This sequence joins TRBV6-2 or TRBV6-3 and TRBJ2-1; TRBD2 is a possible D gene (6 bases). Deletions cut 8 bases from V and 12 bases from J, with 17 bases between. Germline lookup yields CDR1 MNHEY and CDR2 SVGEGT. This CDR3 has 12 residues.